Listed below are T cell receptor beta chains from one sample, sequenced in a study of blood T cell repertoires in COVID-19. Profiling relied on immunoSEQ multiplex PCR, and the TCRdb table lists in-frame clones only, not all of them. The table has about 220,000 clones, around 80% seen once. Sequenced: peripheral blood. These TCRs come from a young man with active or convalescent COVID-19. Each CDR3 is given with its conserved first and last residue. The D gene is left open where the match is weak. Some rows mark clone size as missing; the rest say once, few, many or name a class of expanded clone.

>.|TRBJ2-1|TRBV4-2|TRBD2
CASSQDFAGVPNEQFF
TGTGCCAGCAGCCAAGATTTTGCGGGAGTCCCCAATGAGCAGTTCTTC
>.|TRBJ2-5|TRBV6-2/TRBV6-3|.
CASSYSTGSETQYF
TGTGCCAGCAGTTACTCCACGGGGTCAGAGACCCAGTACTTC
>.|TRBJ2-7|TRBV5-6|.
CASSLLGFGASSYEQYF
TGTGCCAGCAGCTTGTTGGGTTTCGGCGCTAGCTCCTACGAGCAGTACTTC
>.|TRBJ2-1|TRBV6-5|TRBD2
CASRRGSSYNEQFF
TGTGCCAGCAGGCGGGGGAGCTCCTACAATGAGCAGTTCTTC
>.|TRBJ1-1|TRBV7-2|.
CASSLSSRSGTEAFF
TGTGCCAGCAGCTTAAGTTCCCGGAGTGGCACTGAAGCTTTCTTT
>.|TRBJ1-1|TRBV19|.
CASSLMPGRRTEAFF
TGTGCCAGTAGTCTAATGCCAGGGCGTCGGACTGAAGCTTTCTTT
>.|TRBJ2-7|TRBV12-3/TRBV12-4|TRBD1
CASNRGGSYEQYF
TGTGCCAGCAACAGGGGTGGGTCCTACGAGCAGTACTTC
>.|TRBJ1-6|TRBV4-3|TRBD1
CASSPGRQGHSPLHF
TGCGCCAGCAGCCCTGGCCGACAGGGTCATTCACCCCTCCACTTT
>.|TRBJ2-5|TRBV5-1|.
CASSLLSTGRETQYF
TGCGCCAGCAGCTTATTGTCGACAGGGAGGGAGACCCAGTACTTC
>.|TRBJ2-3|TRBV10-3|.
CAIHAEGGAQYF
TGTGCCATCCATGCCGAGGGTGGGGCGCAGTATTTT
>.|TRBJ1-2|TRBV6-1|TRBD1
CASSEAGQGGNYGYTF
TGTGCCAGCAGTGAAGCGGGACAGGGGGGAAACTATGGCTACACCTTC
>once|TRBJ1-1|TRBV18|.
CASSPGTTGGNTEAFF
TGTGCCAGCTCACCCGGGACCACGGGGGGGAACACTGAAGCTTTCTTT
>.|TRBJ2-1|TRBV6-5|TRBD1
CASRPDRGGYNEQFF
TGTGCCAGCAGGCCAGACAGGGGAGGTTACAATGAGCAGTTCTTC
>.|TRBJ1-2|TRBV5-4|.
CASSLFRATIYGYTF
TGTGCCAGCAGCTTGTTCAGGGCCACCATCTATGGCTACACCTTC
>.|TRBJ1-4|TRBV29-1|TRBD1
CSVGGGTDKNEKLFF
TGCAGCGTTGGAGGCGGGACAGACAAAAATGAAAAACTGTTTTTT
>.|TRBJ2-5|TRBV15|TRBD1
CATSRAGQGARIETQYF
TGTGCCACCAGCAGGGCAGGACAGGGGGCGCGGATTGAGACCCAGTACTTC